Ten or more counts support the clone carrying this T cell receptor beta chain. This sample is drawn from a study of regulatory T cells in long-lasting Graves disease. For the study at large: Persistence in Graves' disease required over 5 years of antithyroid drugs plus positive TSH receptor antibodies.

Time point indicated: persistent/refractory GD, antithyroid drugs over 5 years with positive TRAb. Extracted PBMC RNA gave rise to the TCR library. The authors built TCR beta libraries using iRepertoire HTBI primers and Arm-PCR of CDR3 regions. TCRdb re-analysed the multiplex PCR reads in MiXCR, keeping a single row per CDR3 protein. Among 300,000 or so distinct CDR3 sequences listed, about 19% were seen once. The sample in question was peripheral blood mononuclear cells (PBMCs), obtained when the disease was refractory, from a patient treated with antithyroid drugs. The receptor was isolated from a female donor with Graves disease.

CDR3: CASWDRGIAQPQHF. The CDR3 DNA reads as TGTGCCAGTTGGGACAGGGGAATAGCTCAGCCCCAGCATTTT. The rearrangement uses TRBV19 and TRBJ1-5; TRBD1 matches 10 bases. From germline, CDR1 is LNHDA and CDR2 SQIVND (reference sequence). V dropped 8 bases and J dropped 6; count of bases not matched to a gene: 7. This CDR3 region has 14 residues.